This T cell receptor beta chain was recovered during a study of blood T cell repertoires in COVID-19. About the research overall: Specimens from acute and convalescent COVID-19 originated in the United States, Italy and Spain. Nucleic acid was either cDNA or gDNA, and it came from T cells, B-cell-depleted T cells, or PBMCs.

Two negative PCRs, clearance, or symptom resolution characterized the recovered Cohort 3 donors. Clones were read by immunoSEQ multiplex PCR, and TCRdb kept only the in-frame ones, dropping some. The sample contains around 250,000 clones, 70% to 85% of which appear only once. This CDR3 has 12 amino acids. The V end was cut by 6 bases, the J end by 4 bases, with 9 bases between. Sequencing was done on a sample of PBMCs or T cells enriched from blood (not recorded which). The clonotype was recovered from a man in his forties who had recovered from COVID-19. The V gene is TRBV12-3 or TRBV12-4, the J gene TRBJ2-5; perhaps TRBD1 as D (6 bases). The CDR3 region is CASSMTGETQYF. CDR3 nucleotides: TGTGCCAGCAGCATGACAGGAGAGACCCAGTACTTC.